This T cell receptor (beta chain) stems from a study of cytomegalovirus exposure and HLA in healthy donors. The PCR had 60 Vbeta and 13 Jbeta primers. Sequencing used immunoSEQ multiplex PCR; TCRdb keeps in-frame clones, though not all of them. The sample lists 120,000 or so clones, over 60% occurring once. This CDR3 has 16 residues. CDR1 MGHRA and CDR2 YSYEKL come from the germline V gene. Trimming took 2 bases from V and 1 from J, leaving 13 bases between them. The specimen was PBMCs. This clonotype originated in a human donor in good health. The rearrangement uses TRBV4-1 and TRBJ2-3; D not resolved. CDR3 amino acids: CASSQYLGQGTDTQYF. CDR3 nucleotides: TGCGCCAGCAGCCAATATCTGGGCCAGGGCACAGATACGCAGTATTTT.